The 8 T cell receptor beta chains given below trace back to one sample, sequenced in a study of blood T cell repertoires in COVID-19. This table comes from immunoSEQ multiplex PCR, and its TCRdb copy is limited to in-frame clones, with some not included. This sample has fewer than 35,000 clones, with over 75% found just once. Sequencing was performed on peripheral blood. These receptor sequences come from a human donor in a cohort sampled during active COVID-19. The donor label of this sample is uncertain.

The chain recombines TRBV29-1 with TRBJ2-3, with 13 bases matching TRBD2. The CDR3 extends over 14 amino acids. Per germline, CDR1 SQVTM and CDR2 ANQGSEA. V shed 6 bases and J 4 bases; nucleotides not matched to a gene: 4. The CDR3 DNA is TGCAGCGTCGCCGGACTAGCGGGGGCAGATACGCAGTATTTT. This gives the protein CSVAGLAGADTQYF.

The count of this clone is one. J is TRBJ2-5 and V is TRBV7-3, with 7 bases matching TRBD1. Germline lookup yields CDR1 SGHTA and CDR2 FQGTGA. The CDR3 runs 15 residues. Unmatched junction bases numbered 8, after V lost 5 bases and J lost 2 bases. The CDR3 DNA is TGTGCCAGCAGCCCTACGAAGACAGGGCAAGAGACCCAGTACTTC. This translates into CASSPTKTGQETQYF. Full variable domain (remainder filled in from reference TRBV7-3 and TRBJ2-5): GAGVSQTPSNKVTEKGKYVELRCDPISGHTALYWYRQSLGQGPEFLIYFQGTGAADDSGLPNDRFFAVRPEGSVSTLKIQRTERGDSAVYLCASSPTKTGQETQYFGPGTRLLVL.

The chain recombines TRBV7-2 with TRBJ2-7; 8 bases are a match to TRBD2. V dropped 4 bases and J dropped 6; count of bases not matched to a gene: 11. CDR3 length equals 15 residues. Germline assignment: CDR1 SGHTA and CDR2 FQGNSA. The CDR3 spells CASSSGGLASTEQYF. The CDR3 coding sequence is TGTGCCAGCAGCTCGGGAGGGCTAGCGTCCACCGAGCAGTACTTC.

The chain couples TRBV15 to TRBJ2-3, with D tentatively TRBD2 (7 bases). The CDR3 runs 15 residues. The germline V and J ends were trimmed by 6 bases and 3 bases, with 16 bases remaining between them. Germline-derived CDR1 and CDR2 are LNHNV and YYDKDF (reference sequence). CDR3 protein: CATSRGGVQTDTQYF. The CDR3 nucleotides read TGTGCCACCAGTCGAGGGGGGGTTCAGACAGATACGCAGTATTTT.

The V gene is TRBV5-4, the J gene TRBJ2-3, with 7 bases lining up with TRBD2. CDR1 SGHNT and CDR2 YYREEE come from the germline V gene (reference sequence). V gave up 3 bases and J gave up 2 bases; unmatched junction bases: 12. The CDR3 extends over 17 amino acids. For the CDR3, the DNA is TGTGCCAGCAGCTCCGAAGAAAAGCGGGGCTACACAGATACGCAGTATTTT. Protein sequence: CASSSEEKRGYTDTQYF.

Only one count was recorded for this clone. This CDR3 reads CASSLDSGGRGTDTQYF. The CDR3 DNA reads as TGCGCCAGCAGCTTGGATAGCGGGGGCCGAGGCACAGATACGCAGTATTTT. The chain is built from TRBV5-1 and TRBJ2-3, with TRBD2 matching over 9 bases. CDR1 is SGHRS and CDR2 is YFSETQ in the germline V gene. V gave up 0 bases and J gave up 1 base; unmatched junction bases: 6. There are 17 residues in the CDR3.

V is TRBV5-1 and J is TRBJ2-5; possibly TRBD2 for D (6 bases). V lost 5 bases and J lost 3, with 8 bases in between. Germline lookup yields CDR1 SGHRS and CDR2 YFSETQ. The CDR3 length is 12 residues. In DNA, the CDR3 is TGCGCCAGCAGTTGGGGGGAAGAGACCCAGTACTTC. Amino acid sequence: CASSWGEETQYF.

The chain joins TRBV5-6 to TRBJ1-1; D is uncertain. Trimming removed 0 bases from V and 1 base from J, with 10 bases in between. The CDR3 extends over 15 amino acids. The germline V gene encodes CDR1 SGHDT and CDR2 YYEEEE. The CDR3 DNA reads TGTGCCAGCAGCTTGGTTGGGCCAGGGAACACTGAAGCTTTCTTT. It yields the protein CASSLVGPGNTEAFF. Looking up the rest from reference TRBV5-6 and TRBJ1-1 gives the full variable domain: DAGVTQSPTHLIKTRGQQVTLRCSPKSGHDTVSWYQQALGQGPQFIFQYYEEEERQRGNFPDRFSGHQFPNYSSELNVNALLLGDSALYLCASSLVGPGNTEAFFGQGTRLTVV.